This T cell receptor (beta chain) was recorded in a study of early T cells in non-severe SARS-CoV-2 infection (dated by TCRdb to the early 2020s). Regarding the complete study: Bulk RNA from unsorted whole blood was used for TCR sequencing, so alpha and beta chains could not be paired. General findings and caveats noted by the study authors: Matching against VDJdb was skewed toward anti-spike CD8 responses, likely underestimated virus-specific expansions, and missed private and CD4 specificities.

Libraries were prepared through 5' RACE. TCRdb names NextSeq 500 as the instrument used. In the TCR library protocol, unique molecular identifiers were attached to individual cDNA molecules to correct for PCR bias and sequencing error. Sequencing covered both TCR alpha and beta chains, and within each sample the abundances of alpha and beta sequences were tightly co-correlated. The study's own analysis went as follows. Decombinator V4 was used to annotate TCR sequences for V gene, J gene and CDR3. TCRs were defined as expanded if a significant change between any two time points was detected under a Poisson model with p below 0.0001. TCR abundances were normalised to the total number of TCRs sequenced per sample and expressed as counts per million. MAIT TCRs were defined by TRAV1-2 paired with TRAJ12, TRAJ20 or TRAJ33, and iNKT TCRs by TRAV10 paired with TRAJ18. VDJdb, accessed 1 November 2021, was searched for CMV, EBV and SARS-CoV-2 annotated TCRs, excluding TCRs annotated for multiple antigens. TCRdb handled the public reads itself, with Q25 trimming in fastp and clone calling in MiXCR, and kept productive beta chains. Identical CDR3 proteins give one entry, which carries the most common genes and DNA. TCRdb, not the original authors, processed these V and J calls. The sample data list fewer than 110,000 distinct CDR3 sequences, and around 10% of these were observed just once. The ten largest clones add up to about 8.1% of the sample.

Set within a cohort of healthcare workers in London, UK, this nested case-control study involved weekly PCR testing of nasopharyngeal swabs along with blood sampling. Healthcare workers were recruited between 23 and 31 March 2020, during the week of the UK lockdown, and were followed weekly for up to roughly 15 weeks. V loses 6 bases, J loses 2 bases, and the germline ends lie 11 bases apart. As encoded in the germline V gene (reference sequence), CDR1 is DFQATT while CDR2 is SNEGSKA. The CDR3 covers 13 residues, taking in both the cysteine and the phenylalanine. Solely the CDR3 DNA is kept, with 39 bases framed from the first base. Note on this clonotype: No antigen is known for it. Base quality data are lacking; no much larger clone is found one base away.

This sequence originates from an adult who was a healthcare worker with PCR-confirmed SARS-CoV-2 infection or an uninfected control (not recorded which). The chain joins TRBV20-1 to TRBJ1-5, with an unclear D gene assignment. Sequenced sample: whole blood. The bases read TGCAGTGCCCGGACCGCTCGCAATCAGCCCCAGCATTTT. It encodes CSARTARNQPQHF.